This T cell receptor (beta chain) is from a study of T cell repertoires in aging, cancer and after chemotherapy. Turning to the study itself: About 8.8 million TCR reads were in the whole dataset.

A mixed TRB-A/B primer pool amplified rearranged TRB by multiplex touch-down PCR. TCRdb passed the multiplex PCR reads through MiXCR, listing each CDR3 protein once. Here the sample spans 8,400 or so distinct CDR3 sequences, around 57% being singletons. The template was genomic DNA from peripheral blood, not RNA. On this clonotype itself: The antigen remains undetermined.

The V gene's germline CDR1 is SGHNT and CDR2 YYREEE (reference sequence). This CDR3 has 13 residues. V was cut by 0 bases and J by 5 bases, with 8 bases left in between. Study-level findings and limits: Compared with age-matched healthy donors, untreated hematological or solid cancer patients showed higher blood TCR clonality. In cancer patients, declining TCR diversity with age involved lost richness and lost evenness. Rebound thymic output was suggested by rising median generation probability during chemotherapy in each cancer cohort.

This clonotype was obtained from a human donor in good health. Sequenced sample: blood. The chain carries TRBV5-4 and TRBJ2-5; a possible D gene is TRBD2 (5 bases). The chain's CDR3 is CASSLDSGETQYF. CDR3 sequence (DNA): TGTGCCAGCAGCTTGGATTCGGGGGAGACCCAGTACTTC.